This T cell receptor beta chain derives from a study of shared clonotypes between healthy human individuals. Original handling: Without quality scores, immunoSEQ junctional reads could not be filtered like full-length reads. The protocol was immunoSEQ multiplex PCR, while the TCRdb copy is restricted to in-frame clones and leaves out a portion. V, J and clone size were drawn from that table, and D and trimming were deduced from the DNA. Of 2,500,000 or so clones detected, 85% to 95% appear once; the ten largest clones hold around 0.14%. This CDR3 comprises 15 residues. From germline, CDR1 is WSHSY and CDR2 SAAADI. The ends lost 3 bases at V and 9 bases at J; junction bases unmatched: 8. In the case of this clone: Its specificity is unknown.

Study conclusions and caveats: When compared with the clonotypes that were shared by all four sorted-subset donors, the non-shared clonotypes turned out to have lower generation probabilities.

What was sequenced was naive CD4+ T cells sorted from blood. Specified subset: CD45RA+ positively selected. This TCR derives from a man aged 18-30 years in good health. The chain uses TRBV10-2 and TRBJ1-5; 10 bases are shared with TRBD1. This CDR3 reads CASSEGTGVGVPQHF. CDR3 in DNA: TGCGCCAGCAGTGAAGGGACAGGGGTAGGCGTGCCCCAGCATTTT.